This T cell receptor (beta chain) stems from a study of shared clonotypes between healthy human individuals. Study summary: Each donor contributed plates that comprised three CD4 naive, three CD4 memory, two CD8 naive and one CD8 memory.

Naive CD8 cells were CD45RO-negative, positively selected for CCR7, excluding terminally differentiated effector memory CD45RA+ cells. Study results and caveats: The study generally estimated greater richness for naive than memory subsets.

About this clone: Its antigen is still unknown.

The material for each subset, its genomic DNA, was split evenly across several immunoSEQ plates. In the original analysis: ImmunoSEQ output lacked quality scores and full-length reads, limiting matched filtering. Some clones are missing from TCRdb's copy, which holds only in-frame ones; the method was immunoSEQ multiplex PCR. From that table come the V and J calls and clone size; the DNA was used to work out D and trimming. This sample has about 2 million clones, with just under 95% found just once. Sequencing was performed on naive CD8+ T cells sorted from blood. This sequence originates from a man aged 18 to 29 in good health.

CDR3 residues: CASSFVLLYRRGGANVLTF. For the CDR3, the DNA is TGTGCCAGCAGCTTTGTATTACTCTACCGTCGGGGTGGGGCCAACGTCCTGACTTTC. The V and J genes are TRBV7-8 and TRBJ2-6, with D maybe TRBD2 (5 bases). CDR1 SGHVS and CDR2 FQNEAQ come from the germline V gene. Trimming shortened V by 3 bases and J by 3 bases, and 21 bases separated the two germline ends. There are 19 residues in the CDR3.